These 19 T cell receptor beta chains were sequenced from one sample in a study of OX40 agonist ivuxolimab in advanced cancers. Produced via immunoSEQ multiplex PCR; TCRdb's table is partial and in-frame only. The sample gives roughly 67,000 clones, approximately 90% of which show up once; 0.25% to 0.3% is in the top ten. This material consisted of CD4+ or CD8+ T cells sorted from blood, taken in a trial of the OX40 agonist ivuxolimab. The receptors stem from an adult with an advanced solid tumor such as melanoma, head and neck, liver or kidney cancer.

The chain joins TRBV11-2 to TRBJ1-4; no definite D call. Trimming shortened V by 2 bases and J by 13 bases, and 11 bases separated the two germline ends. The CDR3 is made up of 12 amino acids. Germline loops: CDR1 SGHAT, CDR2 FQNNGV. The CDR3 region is CASSLNHVGLFF. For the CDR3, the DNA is TGTGCCAGCAGCTTAAACCACGTTGGACTGTTTTTT.

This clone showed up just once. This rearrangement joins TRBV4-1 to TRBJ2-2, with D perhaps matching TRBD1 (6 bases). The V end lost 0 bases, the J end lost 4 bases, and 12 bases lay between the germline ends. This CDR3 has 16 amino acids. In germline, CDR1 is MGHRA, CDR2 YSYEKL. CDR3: CASSQDPGVSTGELFF. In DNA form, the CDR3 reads TGCGCCAGCAGCCAAGATCCAGGGGTATCCACCGGGGAGCTGTTTTTT.

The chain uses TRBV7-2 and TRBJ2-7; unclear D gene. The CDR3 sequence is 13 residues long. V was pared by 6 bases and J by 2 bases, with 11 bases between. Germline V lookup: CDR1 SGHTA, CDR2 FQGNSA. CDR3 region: CASSRKTTYEQYF. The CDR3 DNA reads TGTGCCAGCAGTAGAAAAACCACCTACGAGCAGTACTTC.

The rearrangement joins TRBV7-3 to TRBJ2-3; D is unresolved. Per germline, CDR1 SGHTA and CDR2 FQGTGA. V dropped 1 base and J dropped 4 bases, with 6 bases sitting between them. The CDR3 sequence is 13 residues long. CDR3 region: CASSLRAADTQYF. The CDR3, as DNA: TGTGCCAGCAGCTTAAGGGCAGCAGATACGCAGTATTTT.

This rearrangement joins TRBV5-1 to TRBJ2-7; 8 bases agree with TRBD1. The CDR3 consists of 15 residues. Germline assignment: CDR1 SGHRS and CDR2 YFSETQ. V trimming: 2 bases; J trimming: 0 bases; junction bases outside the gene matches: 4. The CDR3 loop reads CASSLTGGTSYEQYF. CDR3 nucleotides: TGCGCCAGCAGCTTAACAGGGGGTACCTCCTACGAGCAGTACTTC.

The CDR3 sequence: CASSLQGGMNTEAFF. As DNA, the CDR3 is TGTGCCAGCAGCCTACAGGGGGGGATGAACACTGAAGCTTTCTTT. The chain combines TRBV7-9 with TRBJ1-1, with 8 bases fitting TRBD1. Germline V gene data show CDR1 as SEHNR and CDR2 as FQNEAQ (reference sequence). The V segment lost 5 bases and the J segment 0 bases; nucleotides outside the gene matches: 5. This CDR3 is built from 15 residues.

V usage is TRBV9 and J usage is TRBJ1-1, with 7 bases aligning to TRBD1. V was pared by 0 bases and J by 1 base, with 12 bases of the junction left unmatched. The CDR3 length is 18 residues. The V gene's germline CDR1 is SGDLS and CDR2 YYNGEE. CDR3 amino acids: CASSVADPGGRWNTEAFF. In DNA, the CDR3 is TGTGCCAGCAGCGTAGCTGATCCAGGGGGAAGATGGAACACTGAAGCTTTCTTT.

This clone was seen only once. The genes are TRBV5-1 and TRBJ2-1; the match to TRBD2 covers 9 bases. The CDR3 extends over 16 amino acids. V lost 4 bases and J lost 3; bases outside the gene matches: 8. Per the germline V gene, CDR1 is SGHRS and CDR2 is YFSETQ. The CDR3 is CASSGKREANYNEQFF. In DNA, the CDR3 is TGCGCCAGCAGCGGGAAGCGGGAGGCTAACTACAATGAGCAGTTCTTC. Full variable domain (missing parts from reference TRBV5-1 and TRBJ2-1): KAGVTQTPRYLIKTRGQQVTLSCSPISGHRSVSWYQQTPGQGLQFLFEYFSETQRNKGNFPGRFSGRQFSNSRSEMNVSTLELGDSALYLCASSGKREANYNEQFFGPGTRLTVL.

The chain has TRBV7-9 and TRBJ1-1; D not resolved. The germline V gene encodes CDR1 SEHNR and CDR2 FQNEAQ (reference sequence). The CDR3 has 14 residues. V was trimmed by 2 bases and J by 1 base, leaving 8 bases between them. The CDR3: CASSLPEPNTEAFF. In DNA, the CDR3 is TGTGCCAGCAGCTTACCTGAACCGAACACTGAAGCTTTCTTT. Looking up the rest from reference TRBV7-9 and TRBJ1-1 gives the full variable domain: DTGVSQNPRHKITKRGQNVTFRCDPISEHNRLYWYRQTLGQGPEFLTYFQNEAQLEKSRLLSDRFSAERPKGSFSTLEIQRTEQGDSAMYLCASSLPEPNTEAFFGQGTRLTVV.

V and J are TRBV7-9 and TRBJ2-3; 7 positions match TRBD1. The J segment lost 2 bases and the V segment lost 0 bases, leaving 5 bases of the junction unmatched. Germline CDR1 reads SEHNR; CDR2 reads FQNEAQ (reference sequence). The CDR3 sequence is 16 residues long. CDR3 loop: CASSLAPGTDTDTQYF. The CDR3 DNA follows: TGTGCCAGCAGCTTAGCCCCCGGGACAGACACAGATACGCAGTATTTT.

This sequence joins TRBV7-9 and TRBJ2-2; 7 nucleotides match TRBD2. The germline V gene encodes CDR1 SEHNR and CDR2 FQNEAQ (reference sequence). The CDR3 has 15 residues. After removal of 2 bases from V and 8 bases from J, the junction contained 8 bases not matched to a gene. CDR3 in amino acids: CASSLRLAAKGELFF. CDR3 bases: TGTGCCAGCAGCTTAAGGCTAGCGGCTAAGGGGGAGCTGTTTTTT.

CDR3 residues: CASTTSGTADTQYF. As DNA, the CDR3 is TGTGCCAGCACTACTAGCGGGACGGCAGATACGCAGTATTTT. The chain links TRBV2 to TRBJ2-3, with 10 positions matching TRBD2. The germline V gene has CDR1 SNHLY and CDR2 FYNNEI. V shed 7 bases and J 4 bases; nucleotides not matched to a gene: 5. The CDR3 spans 14 residues. Looking up the rest from reference TRBV2 and TRBJ2-3 gives the full variable domain: EPEVTQTPSHQVTQMGQEVILRCVPISNHLYFYWYRQILGQKVEFLVSFYNNEISEKSEIFDDQFSVERPDGSNFTLKIRSTKLEDSAMYFCASTTSGTADTQYFGPGTRLTVL.

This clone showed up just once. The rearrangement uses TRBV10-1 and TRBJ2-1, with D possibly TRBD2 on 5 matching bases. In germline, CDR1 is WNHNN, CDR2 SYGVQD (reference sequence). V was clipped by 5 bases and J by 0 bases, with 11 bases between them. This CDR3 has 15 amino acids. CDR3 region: CASSLAGSSYNEQFF. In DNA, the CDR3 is TGCGCCAGCAGTTTGGCGGGTAGCTCCTACAATGAGCAGTTCTTC.

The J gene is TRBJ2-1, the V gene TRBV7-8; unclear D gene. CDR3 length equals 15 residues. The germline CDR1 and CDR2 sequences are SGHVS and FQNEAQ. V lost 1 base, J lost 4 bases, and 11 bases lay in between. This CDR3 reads CASSLVGVGYNEQFF. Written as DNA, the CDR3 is TGTGCCAGCAGCTTAGTCGGAGTCGGATACAATGAGCAGTTCTTC.

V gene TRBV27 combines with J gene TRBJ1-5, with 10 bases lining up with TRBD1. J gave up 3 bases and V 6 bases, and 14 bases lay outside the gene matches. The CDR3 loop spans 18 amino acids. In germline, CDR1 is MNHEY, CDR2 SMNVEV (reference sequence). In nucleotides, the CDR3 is TGTGCCAGCAGCCAAAGACAGGGGGCTGGTATAGCCAATCAGCCCCAGCATTTT. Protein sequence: CASSQRQGAGIANQPQHF.

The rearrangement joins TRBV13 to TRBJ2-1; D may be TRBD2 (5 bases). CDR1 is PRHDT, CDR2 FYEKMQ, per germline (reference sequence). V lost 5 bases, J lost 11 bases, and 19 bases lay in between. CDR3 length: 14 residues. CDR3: CASSPSLRAFKQFF. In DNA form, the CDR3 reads TGTGCCAGCAGCCCTTCCTTGCGGGCTTTTAAGCAGTTCTTC.

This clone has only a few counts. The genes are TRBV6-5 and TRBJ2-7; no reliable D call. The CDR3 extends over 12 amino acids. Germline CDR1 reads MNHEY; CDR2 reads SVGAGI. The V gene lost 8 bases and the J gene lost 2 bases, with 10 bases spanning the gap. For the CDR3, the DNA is TGTGCCAGCGCGAGACGACCCTACGAGCAGTACTTC. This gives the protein CASARRPYEQYF.

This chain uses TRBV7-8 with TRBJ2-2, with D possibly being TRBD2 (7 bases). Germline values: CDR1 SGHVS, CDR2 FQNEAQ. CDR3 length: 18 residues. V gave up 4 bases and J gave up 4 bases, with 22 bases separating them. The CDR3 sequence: CASSSLGEGVFRTGELFF. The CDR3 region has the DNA TGTGCCAGCAGCTCCTTAGGGGAGGGGGTATTTCGCACCGGGGAGCTGTTTTTT.

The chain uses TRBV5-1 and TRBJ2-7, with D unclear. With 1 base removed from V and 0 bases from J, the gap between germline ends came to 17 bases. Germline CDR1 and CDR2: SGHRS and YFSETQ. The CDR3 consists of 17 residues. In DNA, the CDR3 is TGCGCCAGCAGCTTGTACTCGACCTCCGGGTCCTCCTACGAGCAGTACTTC. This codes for CASSLYSTSGSSYEQYF.